These T cell receptor beta chains were read from a single sample in a study of radiotherapy plus CTLA-4 blockade in lung cancer. Produced via immunoSEQ multiplex PCR; TCRdb's table is partial and in-frame only. In the table there are about 43,000 clones, about 70% of which are singletons. The material was peripheral blood, obtained from a patient treated with radiotherapy plus ipilimumab. The receptor set was obtained from a human donor with non-small cell lung cancer who had a partial response to radiotherapy plus ipilimumab. Both conserved end residues are part of each CDR3. A D gene is named only where the DNA matches it firmly. Clone sizes are given selectively: once, few, many, or a class where the clone is expanded.

D gene: TRBD1
clone size: -
V gene: TRBV2
J gene: TRBJ2-1
CDR3 protein: CASSGWDSSYNEQFF
CDR3 DNA: TGTGCCAGCAGTGGTTGGGACAGCTCCTACAATGAGCAGTTCTTC

D gene: -
clone size: -
V gene: TRBV7-8
J gene: TRBJ2-7
CDR3 protein: CASSPARGPIPYEQYF
CDR3 DNA: TGTGCCAGCAGCCCTGCCAGGGGACCCATCCCGTACGAGCAGTACTTC

D gene: -
clone size: -
V gene: TRBV7-2
J gene: TRBJ2-7
CDR3 protein: CASSLRGNYEQYF
CDR3 DNA: TGTGCCAGCAGCTTACGCGGGAACTACGAGCAGTACTTC

D gene: -
clone size: many
V gene: TRBV5-1
J gene: TRBJ2-7
CDR3 protein: CASSAGLRYEQYF
CDR3 DNA: TGCGCCAGCAGTGCGGGACTCCGATACGAGCAGTACTTC

D gene: TRBD1
clone size: -
V gene: TRBV5-4
J gene: TRBJ2-5
CDR3 protein: CASSFGQGYGETQYF
CDR3 DNA: TGTGCCAGCAGCTTTGGACAGGGATATGGAGAGACCCAGTACTTC

D gene: -
clone size: -
V gene: TRBV7-9
J gene: TRBJ2-5
CDR3 protein: CASSPGDRARTTQYF
CDR3 DNA: TGTGCCAGCAGCCCGGGAGACCGTGCCAGGACGACCCAGTACTTC

D gene: -
clone size: -
V gene: TRBV7-6
J gene: TRBJ2-1
CDR3 protein: CASSSSSQGSEQFF
CDR3 DNA: TGTGCCAGCAGCTCGTCCTCTCAGGGGAGTGAGCAGTTCTTC

D gene: TRBD1
clone size: -
V gene: TRBV5-1
J gene: TRBJ2-3
CDR3 protein: CASSSRQGLTDTQYF
CDR3 DNA: TGCGCCAGCAGCTCGAGACAGGGTCTAACAGATACGCAGTATTTT

D gene: TRBD1
clone size: once
V gene: TRBV12-5
J gene: TRBJ2-2
CDR3 protein: CASGSGQGSTGELFF
CDR3 DNA: TGTGCTAGTGGTTCGGGACAGGGGAGCACCGGGGAGCTGTTTTTT

D gene: TRBD1
clone size: -
V gene: TRBV11-2
J gene: TRBJ1-1
CDR3 protein: CASSPDRGTEAFF
CDR3 DNA: TGTGCCAGCAGCCCAGACAGGGGGACTGAAGCTTTCTTT

D gene: -
clone size: few
V gene: TRBV7-2
J gene: TRBJ1-2
CDR3 protein: CASSLSTDYYGYTF
CDR3 DNA: TGTGCCAGCAGCCTATCTACGGACTATTATGGCTACACCTTC

D gene: -
clone size: -
V gene: TRBV6-1
J gene: TRBJ1-5
CDR3 protein: CASVIPGSNQPQHF
CDR3 DNA: TGTGCCAGCGTAATTCCGGGGAGCAATCAGCCCCAGCATTTT

D gene: TRBD1
clone size: -
V gene: TRBV9
J gene: TRBJ1-2
CDR3 protein: CASSVTVGQGGLANYGYTF
CDR3 DNA: TGTGCCAGCAGCGTAACCGTCGGACAGGGGGGATTAGCTAACTATGGCTACACCTTC

D gene: TRBD2
clone size: -
V gene: TRBV9
J gene: TRBJ2-1
CDR3 protein: CASSTLVASGGFYNEQFF
CDR3 DNA: TGTGCCAGCAGCACCCTCGTGGCTAGCGGGGGATTTTACAATGAGCAGTTCTTC

D gene: TRBD1
clone size: -
V gene: TRBV11-1
J gene: TRBJ1-1
CDR3 protein: CASSWHGTGSGASFF
CDR3 DNA: TGTGCCAGCAGCTGGCACGGGACAGGGAGCGGGGCATCTTTCTTT

D gene: -
clone size: few
V gene: TRBV9
J gene: TRBJ1-2
CDR3 protein: CASSEPSTYGYTF
CDR3 DNA: TGTGCCAGCAGCGAGCCGAGCACCTATGGCTACACCTTC

D gene: -
clone size: -
V gene: TRBV5-5
J gene: TRBJ2-3
CDR3 protein: CASSLGGSQQDTQYF
CDR3 DNA: TGTGCCAGCAGCTTGGGTGGGAGTCAACAAGATACGCAGTATTTT

D gene: -
clone size: -
V gene: TRBV6-5
J gene: TRBJ1-5
CDR3 protein: CASSYDSYQPQHF
CDR3 DNA: TGTGCCAGCAGTTACGACAGTTATCAGCCCCAGCATTTT

D gene: -
clone size: -
V gene: TRBV7-2
J gene: TRBJ2-7
CDR3 protein: CASSSPGHRIYEQYF
CDR3 DNA: TGTGCCAGCAGCTCTCCGGGACACAGGATCTACGAGCAGTACTTC

D gene: TRBD1
clone size: -
V gene: TRBV19
J gene: TRBJ2-1
CDR3 protein: CASSSRTGGGNEQFF
CDR3 DNA: TGTGCCAGTAGTAGTCGGACAGGGGGAGGCAATGAGCAGTTCTTC

D gene: -
clone size: -
V gene: TRBV27
J gene: TRBJ2-7
CDR3 protein: CASSLTGAGDYEQYF
CDR3 DNA: TGTGCCAGCAGTTTAACCGGGGCAGGGGACTACGAGCAGTACTTC